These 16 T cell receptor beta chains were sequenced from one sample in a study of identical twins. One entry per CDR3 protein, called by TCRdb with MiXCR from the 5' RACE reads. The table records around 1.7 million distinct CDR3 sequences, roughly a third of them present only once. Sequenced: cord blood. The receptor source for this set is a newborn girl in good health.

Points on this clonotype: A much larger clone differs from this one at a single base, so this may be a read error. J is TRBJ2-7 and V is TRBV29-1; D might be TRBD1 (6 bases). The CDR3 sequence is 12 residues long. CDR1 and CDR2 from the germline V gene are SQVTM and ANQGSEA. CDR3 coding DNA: TGCAGCGTACGGACAGCCAACTACGAGCGGTACTTC. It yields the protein CSVRTANYERYF.

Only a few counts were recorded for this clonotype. The CDR3 DNA sequence: TGCAGTGCTAGAGACCCTCGGGGCGCTTCCTACAATGAGCAGTTCTTC. Translation gives CSARDPRGASYNEQFF. V and J are TRBV20-1 and TRBJ2-1; D tentatively reads TRBD1 or TRBD2 (5 bases each). V was cut by 0 bases and J by 1 base, with 13 bases left in between. Per the germline V gene, CDR1 is DFQATT and CDR2 is SNEGSKA (reference sequence). The CDR3 is 16 residues long.

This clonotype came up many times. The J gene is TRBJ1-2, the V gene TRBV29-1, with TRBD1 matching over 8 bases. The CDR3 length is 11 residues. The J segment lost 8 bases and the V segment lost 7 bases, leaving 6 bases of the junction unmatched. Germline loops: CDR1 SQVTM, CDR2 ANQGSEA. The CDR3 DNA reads TGCAGCGGCGACAGGGGAGTCGGCTACACCTTC. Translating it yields CSGDRGVGYTF.

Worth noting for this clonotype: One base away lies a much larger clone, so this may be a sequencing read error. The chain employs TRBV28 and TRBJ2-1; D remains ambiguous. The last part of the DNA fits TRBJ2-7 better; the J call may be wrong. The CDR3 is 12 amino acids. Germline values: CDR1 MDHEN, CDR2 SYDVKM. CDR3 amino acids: CASSLKLNEQYF. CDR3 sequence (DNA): TGTGCCAGCAGTTTGAAGCTCAATGAGCAGTACTTC.

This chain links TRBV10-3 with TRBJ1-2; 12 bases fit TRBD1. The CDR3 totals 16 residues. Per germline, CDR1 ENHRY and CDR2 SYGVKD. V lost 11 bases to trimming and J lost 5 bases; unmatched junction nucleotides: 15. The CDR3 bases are TGTGCCCTCCTCCAGGATTTGGGACAGGGGGCGTATGGCTACACCTTC. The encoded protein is CALLQDLGQGAYGYTF.

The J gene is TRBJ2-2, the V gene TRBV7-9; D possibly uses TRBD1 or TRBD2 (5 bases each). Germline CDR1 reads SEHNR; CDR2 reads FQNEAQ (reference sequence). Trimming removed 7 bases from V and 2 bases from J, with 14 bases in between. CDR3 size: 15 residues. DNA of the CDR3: TGTGCCAGCACCGGGAAGGGGATCAACACCGGGGAGCTGTTTTTT. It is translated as CASTGKGINTGELFF.

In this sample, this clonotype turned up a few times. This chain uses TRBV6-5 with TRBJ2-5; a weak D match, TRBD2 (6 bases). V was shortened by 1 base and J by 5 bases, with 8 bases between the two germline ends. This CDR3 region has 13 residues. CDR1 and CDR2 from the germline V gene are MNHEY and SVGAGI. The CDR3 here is CASSYWGRETQYF. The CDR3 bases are TGTGCCAGCAGTTACTGGGGGAGGGAGACCCAGTACTTC.

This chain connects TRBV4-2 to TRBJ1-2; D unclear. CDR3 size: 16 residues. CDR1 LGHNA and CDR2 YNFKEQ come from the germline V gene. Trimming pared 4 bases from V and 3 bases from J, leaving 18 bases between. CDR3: CASSLRGKAPDYGYTF. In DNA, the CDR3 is TGTGCCAGCAGCCTACGCGGAAAAGCACCAGACTATGGCTACACCTTC.

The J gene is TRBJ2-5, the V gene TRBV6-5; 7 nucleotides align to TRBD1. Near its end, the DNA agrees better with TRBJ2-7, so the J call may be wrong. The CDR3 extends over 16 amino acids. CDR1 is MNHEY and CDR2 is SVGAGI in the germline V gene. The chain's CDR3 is CASSYFPRGQGHEQYF. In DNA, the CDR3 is TGTGCCAGCAGTTACTTCCCGAGGGGGCAGGGCCACGAGCAGTACTTC.

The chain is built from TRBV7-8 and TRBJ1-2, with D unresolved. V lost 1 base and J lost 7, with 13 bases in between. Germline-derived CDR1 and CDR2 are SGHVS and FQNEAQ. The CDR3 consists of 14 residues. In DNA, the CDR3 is TGTGCCAGCAGCTTAGGTGTGGGATCGGGTGGCTACACCTTC. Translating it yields CASSLGVGSGGYTF.

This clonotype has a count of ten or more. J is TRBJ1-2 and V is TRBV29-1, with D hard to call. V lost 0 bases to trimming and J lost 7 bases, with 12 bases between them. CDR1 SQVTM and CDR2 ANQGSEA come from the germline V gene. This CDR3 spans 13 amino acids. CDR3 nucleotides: TGCAGCGTTGAAGATCGGTCCCAGTCTGGCTACACCTTC. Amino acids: CSVEDRSQSGYTF.

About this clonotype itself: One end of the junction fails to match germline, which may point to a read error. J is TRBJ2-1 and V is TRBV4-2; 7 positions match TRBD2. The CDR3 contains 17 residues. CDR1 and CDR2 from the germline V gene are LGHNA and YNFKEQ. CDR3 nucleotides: TGTGCCAGCAGCCAAGTTCGGGGCGCGGGAGTGGTCAATAAGCAGTTCTTC. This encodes CASSQVRGAGVVNKQFF.

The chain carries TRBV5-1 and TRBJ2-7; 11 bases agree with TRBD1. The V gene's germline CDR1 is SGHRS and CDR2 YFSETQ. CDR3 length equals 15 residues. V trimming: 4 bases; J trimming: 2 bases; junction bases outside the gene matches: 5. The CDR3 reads CASSIGTGGPYEQYF. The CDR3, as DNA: TGCGCCAGCAGCATCGGGACAGGGGGTCCCTACGAGCAGTACTTC.

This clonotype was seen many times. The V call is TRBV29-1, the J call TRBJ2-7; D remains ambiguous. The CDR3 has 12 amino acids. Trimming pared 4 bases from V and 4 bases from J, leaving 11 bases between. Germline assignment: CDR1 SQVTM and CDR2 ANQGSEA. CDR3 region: CSVGTVRYEQYF. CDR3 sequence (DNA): TGCAGCGTTGGCACGGTGCGGTACGAGCAGTACTTC.

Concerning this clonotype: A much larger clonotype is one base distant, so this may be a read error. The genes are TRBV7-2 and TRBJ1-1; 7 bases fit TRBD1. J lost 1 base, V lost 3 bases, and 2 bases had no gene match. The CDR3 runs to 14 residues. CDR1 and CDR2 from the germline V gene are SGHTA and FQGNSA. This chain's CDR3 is CASSFKGANTEAFF. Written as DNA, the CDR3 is TGTGCCAGCAGCTTCAAGGGGGCGAACACTGAAGCTTTCTTT.

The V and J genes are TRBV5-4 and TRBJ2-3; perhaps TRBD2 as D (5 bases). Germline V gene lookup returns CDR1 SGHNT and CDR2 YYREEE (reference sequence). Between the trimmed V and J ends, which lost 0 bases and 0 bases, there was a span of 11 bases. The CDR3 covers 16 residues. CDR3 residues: CASSLGTGLSTDTQYF. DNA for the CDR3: TGTGCCAGCAGCTTGGGGACTGGCCTGAGCACAGATACGCAGTATTTT.